This record concerns one T cell receptor (beta chain) sequence. Here immunoSEQ multiplex PCR was the method, and the copy in TCRdb shows in-frame clones only, minus some. Counted here are approximately 28,000 clones, approximately 90% occurring once; the ten biggest clones make up over 13%. This specimen belongs to a study of T cells in localized non-small cell lung cancer. The TCR comes from a female donor older than 55 with stage II squamous cell lung carcinoma. Sequenced here: peripheral blood, sampled before any cancer treatment.

The CDR3 bases are TGTGCCAGTAGTACAACAGGGGCTAGCGGGACTGAAGCTTTCTTT. This encodes CASSTTGASGTEAFF. V usage is TRBV19 and J usage is TRBJ1-1; 7 bases fit TRBD1. The CDR3 runs to 15 residues. After removal of 4 bases from V and 5 bases from J, the junction contained 10 bases not matched to a gene. The germline CDR1 and CDR2 sequences are LNHDA and SQIVND (reference sequence). Based on the CDR3 plus reference TRBV19 and TRBJ1-1, the full variable domain is DGGITQSPKYLFRKEGQNVTLSCEQNLNHDAMYWYRQDPGQGLRLIYYSQIVNDFQKGDIAEGYSVSREKKESFPLTVTSAQKNPTAFYLCASSTTGASGTEAFFGQGTRLTVV.